This T cell receptor (beta chain) was sequenced during a study of OX40 agonist ivuxolimab in advanced cancers. Study-wide context: Ivuxolimab, which targeted the costimulatory receptor OX40 (CD134), was an agonistic, fully human IgG2 monoclonal antibody. Three dose-escalation patients achieved partial responses, one with hepatocellular carcinoma and two with cutaneous melanoma. The monotherapy dose-escalation portion (N = 52 patients) of the phase I ivuxolimab trial is reported in the paper. Intravenous ivuxolimab was administered to patients every 2 weeks at six dose levels: 0.01, 0.1, 0.3, 1.5, 3 and 10 mg/kg. Patients were allowed to have had prior anti-PD-1, anti-PD-L1 or anti-CTLA-4 therapy, and roughly 40% of the dose-escalation patients had been treated with checkpoint inhibitors. Peripheral TCRbeta sequencing was intended to test whether TCR sequence diversity was altered and clonal T-cell expansion was caused by ivuxolimab. Of the roughly 52 dose-escalation patients, hepatocellular carcinoma was present in about 19, melanoma in roughly 15, renal cell carcinoma in 9 and head and neck cancer in 9. In the dose-escalation cohort, more than 75% of patients were male, and the mean age was roughly 60 years, with a range of 23 to 79. General conclusions and limits of the study: At doses of 0.1 to 3.0 mg/kg, clonal expansion of both CD4+ and CD8+ blood T cells was observed from baseline to week 6. On average, CD8+ T cells showed more expanded clones than CD4+ T cells after ivuxolimab. The antigen specificity of the peripheral T cells that underwent clonal expansion was not determined. Partial responders in the 0.1-3.0 mg/kg groups had among the lowest normalized peripheral clonal expansion, especially among CD8+ T cells. Low levels of normalized T-cell clonal expansion were also seen in some patients who did not respond.

Unmatched junction bases come to 9, with V trimmed by 3 bases and J by 3 bases. From the germline V gene, CDR1 is MDHEN and CDR2 is SYDVKM. The CDR3, cysteine through phenylalanine, is 18 amino acids long. Only the CDR3 region is kept as DNA, spanning 54 bases read in frame from base 1. The trial excluded patients who had a history of autoimmune disease or who were on systemic immunosuppression. Samples came from an open-label, multicenter, first-in-human phase I dose-escalation trial of ivuxolimab. Adults with locally advanced or metastatic melanoma, renal cell, hepatocellular, or head and neck squamous cell carcinoma were enrolled in the trial. This clone was seen more than once but under ten times. Its antigen is still unknown. Per-base qualities were not stored, and no clone one base away is much larger. The immunoSEQ Assay was used to sequence the TCRbeta CDR3 regions. Not all clones reach the TCRdb copy of this immuneACCESS table, which keeps in-frame sequences only. Checked studies attribute under half of the gap to unresolved V genes and leave the rest unexplained. In this sample's table one finds dozens of clones.

The chain was built from TRBV28 and TRBJ2-3; TRBD2 lines up with 13 middle nucleotides. Sample collection was performed in a trial of the OX40 agonist ivuxolimab. The origin of this receptor is an adult with an advanced solid tumor such as melanoma, head and neck, liver or kidney cancer. The DNA sequence follows: TGTGCCAGCAGTTTTTTACTAGCGGGAGGGCCGTTGACAGATACGCAGTATTTT. Translation gives CASSFLLAGGPLTDTQYF.